The clone carrying this TCR beta chain was observed many times. Antigen: not known. The CDR3 runs 14 residues. The V gene's germline CDR1 is SGHRS and CDR2 YFSETQ. The germline V and J ends were trimmed by 6 bases and 0 bases, with 9 bases remaining between them. The data were taken from a study of T-cell reconstitution after alpha-beta-depleted transplantation in children. Findings of the study overall: Surviving recipient T cells and thymic progenitors produced the high day-60 TCRbeta diversity seen in some patients. Fresh T-cell production supplied most of the T-cell counts and diversity seen one year after transplant.

This sample's TCRbeta library carried unique molecular identifier barcodes. Using its own MiXCR run on the PCR reads, TCRdb lists one record per CDR3 protein. The sample has over 45,000 distinct CDR3 sequences, 5% to 6.5% seen once. The sample in question was PBMCs, mostly from graft donor cells, obtained 60 days after TCRalphabeta/CD19-depleted stem cell transplant. V and J are TRBV5-1 and TRBJ2-2; no clear D gene. The sequence was collected from a female patient aged 2-9 years who had a stem cell transplant for aplastic anemia, so the T cells may come from the graft donor. The CDR3 DNA reads TGCGCCAGCATGATAGCTCCGAACACCGGGGAGCTGTTTTTT. Its protein product is CASMIAPNTGELFF.